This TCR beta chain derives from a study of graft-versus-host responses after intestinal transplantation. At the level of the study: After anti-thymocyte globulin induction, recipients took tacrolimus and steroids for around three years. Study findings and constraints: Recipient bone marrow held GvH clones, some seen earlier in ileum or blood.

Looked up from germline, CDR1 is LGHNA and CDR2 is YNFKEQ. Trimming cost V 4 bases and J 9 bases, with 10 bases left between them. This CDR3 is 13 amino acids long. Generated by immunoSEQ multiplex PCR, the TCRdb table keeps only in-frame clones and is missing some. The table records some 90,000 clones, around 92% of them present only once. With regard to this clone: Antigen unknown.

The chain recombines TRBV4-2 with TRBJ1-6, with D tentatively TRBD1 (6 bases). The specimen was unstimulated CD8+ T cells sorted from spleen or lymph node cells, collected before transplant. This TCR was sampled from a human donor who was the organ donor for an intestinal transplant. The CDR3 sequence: CASSLTGSSPLHF. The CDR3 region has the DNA TGTGCCAGCAGCCTGACAGGCAGTTCACCCCTCCACTTT.